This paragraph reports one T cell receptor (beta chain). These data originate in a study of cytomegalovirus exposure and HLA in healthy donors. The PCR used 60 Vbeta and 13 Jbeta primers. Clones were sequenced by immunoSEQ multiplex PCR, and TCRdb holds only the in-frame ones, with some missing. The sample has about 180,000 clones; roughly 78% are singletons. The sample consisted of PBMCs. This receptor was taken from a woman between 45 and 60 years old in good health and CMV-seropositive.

DNA for the CDR3: TGTGCCAGCAGCTTAAAGGCAGGGTGGTCCTACAATGAGCAGTTCTTC. Its translation is CASSLKAGWSYNEQFF. This chain joins TRBV7-3 and TRBJ2-1; weak D call: TRBD1 (5 bases). Trimming pared 1 base from V and 1 base from J, leaving 11 bases between. CDR1 SGHTA and CDR2 FQGTGA come from the germline V gene. The CDR3 loop spans 16 amino acids.